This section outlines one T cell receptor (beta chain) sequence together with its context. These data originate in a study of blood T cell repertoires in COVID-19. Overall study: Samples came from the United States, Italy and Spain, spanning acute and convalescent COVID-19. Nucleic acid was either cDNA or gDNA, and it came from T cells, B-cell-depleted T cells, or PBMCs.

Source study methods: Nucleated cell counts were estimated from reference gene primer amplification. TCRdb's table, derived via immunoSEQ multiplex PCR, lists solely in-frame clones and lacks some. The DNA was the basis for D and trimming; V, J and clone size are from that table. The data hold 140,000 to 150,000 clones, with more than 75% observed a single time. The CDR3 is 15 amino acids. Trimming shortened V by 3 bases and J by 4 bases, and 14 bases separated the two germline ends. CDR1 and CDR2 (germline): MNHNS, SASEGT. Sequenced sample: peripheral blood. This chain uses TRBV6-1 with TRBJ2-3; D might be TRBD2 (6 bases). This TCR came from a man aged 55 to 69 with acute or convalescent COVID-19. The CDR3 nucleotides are TGTGCCAGCAGTGATCAGGCCTGGGGGGCAGATACGCAGTATTTT. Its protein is CASSDQAWGADTQYF.